This T cell receptor beta chain was documented in a study of identical twins. Study-level points and caveats: It was possible that invariant MAIT and iNKT cells partly confounded the zero-insertion analyses. Abundant beta clonotypes from cord blood bore fewer insertions; memory repertoires lacked this pattern.

The V end was cut by 4 bases, the J end by 2 bases, with 13 bases between. This CDR3 comprises 14 residues. Germline lookup yields CDR1 SQVTM and CDR2 ANQGSEA. This clonotype was recorded many times. The antigen remains undetermined. Through template switching, a universal primer site was introduced, and the cDNA contained unique molecular identifiers. TCRdb re-derived calls from the 5' RACE reads in MiXCR, one entry per CDR3 protein. The sample lists 460,000 or so distinct CDR3 sequences, 13% to 15% seen once, with approximately 0.52% in the top ten. A further study also used this sample, focusing on yellow fever vaccine responses in identical twins. That paper notes: Among the twins, the vaccine T cell response reportedly seemed partly convergent and partly personalized.

V usage is TRBV29-1 and J usage is TRBJ2-3, with D perhaps TRBD2 (5 bases). The source is a woman aged 18-29 years in good health. Material: CD4+ T cells sorted from blood. Here the CDR3 reads CSVAPRVDTDTQYF. In DNA, the CDR3 is TGCAGCGTTGCCCCGCGGGTGGACACAGATACGCAGTATTTT.